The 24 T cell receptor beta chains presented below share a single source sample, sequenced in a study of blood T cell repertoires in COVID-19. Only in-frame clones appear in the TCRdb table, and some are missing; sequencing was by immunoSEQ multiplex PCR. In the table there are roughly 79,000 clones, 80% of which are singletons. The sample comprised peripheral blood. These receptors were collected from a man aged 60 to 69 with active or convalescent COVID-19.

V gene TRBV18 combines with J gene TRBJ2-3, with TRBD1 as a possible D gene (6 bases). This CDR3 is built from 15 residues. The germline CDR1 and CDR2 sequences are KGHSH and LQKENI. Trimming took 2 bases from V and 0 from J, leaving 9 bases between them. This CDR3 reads CASSPGGGSTDTQYF. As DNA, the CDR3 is TGTGCCAGCTCACCAGGTGGGGGCAGCACAGATACGCAGTATTTT. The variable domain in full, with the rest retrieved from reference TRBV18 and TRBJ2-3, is NAGVMQNPRHLVRRRGQEARLRCSPMKGHSHVYWYRQLPEEGLKFMVYLQKENIIDESGMPKERFSAEFPKEGPSILRIQQVVRGDSAAYFCASSPGGGSTDTQYFGPGTRLTVL.

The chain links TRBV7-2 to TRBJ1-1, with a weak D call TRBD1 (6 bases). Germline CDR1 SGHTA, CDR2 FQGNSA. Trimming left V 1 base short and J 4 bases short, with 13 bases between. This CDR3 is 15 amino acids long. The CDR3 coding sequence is TGTGCCAGCAGCTTAGACGGGGGGCTTGGCACTGAAGCTTTCTTT. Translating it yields CASSLDGGLGTEAFF.

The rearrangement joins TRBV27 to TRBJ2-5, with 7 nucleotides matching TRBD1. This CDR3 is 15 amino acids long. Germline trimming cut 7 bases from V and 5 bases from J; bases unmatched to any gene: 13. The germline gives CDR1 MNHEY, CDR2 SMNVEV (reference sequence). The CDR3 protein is CASTLFGTDGETQYF. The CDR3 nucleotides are TGTGCCAGCACCCTATTCGGGACAGACGGGGAGACCCAGTACTTC.

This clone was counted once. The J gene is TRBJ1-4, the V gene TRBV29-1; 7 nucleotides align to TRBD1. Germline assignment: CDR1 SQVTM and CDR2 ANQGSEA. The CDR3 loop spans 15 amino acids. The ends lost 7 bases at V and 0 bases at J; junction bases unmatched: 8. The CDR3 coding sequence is TGCAGCGCTGCGCCGGGGACAGCAACTAATGAAAAACTGTTTTTT. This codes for CSAAPGTATNEKLFF. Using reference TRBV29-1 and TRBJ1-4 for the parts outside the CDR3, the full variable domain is SAVISQKPSRDICQRGTSLTIQCQVDSQVTMMFWYRQQPGQSLTLIATANQGSEATYESGFVIDKFPISRPNLTFSTLTVSNMSPEDSSIYLCSAAPGTATNEKLFFGSGTQLSVL.

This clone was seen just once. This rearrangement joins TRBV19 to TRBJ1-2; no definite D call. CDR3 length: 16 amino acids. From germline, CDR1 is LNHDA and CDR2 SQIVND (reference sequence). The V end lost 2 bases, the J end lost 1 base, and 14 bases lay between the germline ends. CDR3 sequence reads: CASSILGSRINYGYTF. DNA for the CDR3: TGTGCCAGTAGTATACTCGGTAGCCGGATTAACTATGGCTACACCTTC.

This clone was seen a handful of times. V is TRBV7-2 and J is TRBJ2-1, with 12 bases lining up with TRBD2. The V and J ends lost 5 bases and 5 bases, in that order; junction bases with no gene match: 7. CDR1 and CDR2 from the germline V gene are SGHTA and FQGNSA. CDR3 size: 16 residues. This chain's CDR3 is CASSTRLAGDDNEQFF. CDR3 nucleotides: TGTGCCAGCAGCACCCGACTAGCGGGGGATGACAATGAGCAGTTCTTC. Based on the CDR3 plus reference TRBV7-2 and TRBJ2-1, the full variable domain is GAGVSQSPSNKVTEKGKDVELRCDPISGHTALYWYRQSLGQGLEFLIYFQGNSAPDKSGLPSDRFSAERTGGSVSTLTIQRTQQEDSAVYLCASSTRLAGDDNEQFFGPGTRLTVL.

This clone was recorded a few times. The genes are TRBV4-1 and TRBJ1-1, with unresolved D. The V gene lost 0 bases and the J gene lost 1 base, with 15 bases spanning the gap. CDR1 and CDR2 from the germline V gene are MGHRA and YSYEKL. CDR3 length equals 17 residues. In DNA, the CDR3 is TGCGCCAGCAGCCAAGATGCGCGCAGCTCGGGGAACACTGAAGCTTTCTTT. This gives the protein CASSQDARSSGNTEAFF.

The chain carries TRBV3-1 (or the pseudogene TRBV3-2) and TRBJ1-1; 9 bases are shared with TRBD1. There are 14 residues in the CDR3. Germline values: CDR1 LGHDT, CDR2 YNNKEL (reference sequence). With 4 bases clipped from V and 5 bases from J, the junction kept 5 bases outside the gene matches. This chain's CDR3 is CASSLGQGRTEAFF. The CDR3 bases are TGTGCCAGCAGCCTTGGACAGGGGAGGACTGAAGCTTTCTTT.

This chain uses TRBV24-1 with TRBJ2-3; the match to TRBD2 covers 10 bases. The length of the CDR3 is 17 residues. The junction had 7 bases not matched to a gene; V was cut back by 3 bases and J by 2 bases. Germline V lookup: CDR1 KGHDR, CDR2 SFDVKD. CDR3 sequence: CATSDRKAGGDTDTQYF. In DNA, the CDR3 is TGTGCCACCAGTGATAGAAAAGCGGGGGGGGACACAGATACGCAGTATTTT.

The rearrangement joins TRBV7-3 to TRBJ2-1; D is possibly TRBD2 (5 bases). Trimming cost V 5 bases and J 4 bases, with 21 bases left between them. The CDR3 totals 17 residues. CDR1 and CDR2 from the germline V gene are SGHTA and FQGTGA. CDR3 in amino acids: CASSPRPSASTYNEQFF. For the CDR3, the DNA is TGTGCCAGCAGCCCCCGCCCCTCAGCTAGCACGTACAATGAGCAGTTCTTC.

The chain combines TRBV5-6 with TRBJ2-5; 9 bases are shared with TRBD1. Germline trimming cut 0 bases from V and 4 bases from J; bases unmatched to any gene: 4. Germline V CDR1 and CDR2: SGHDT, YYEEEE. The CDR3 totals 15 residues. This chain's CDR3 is CASSLAGTGRETQYF. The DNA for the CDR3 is TGTGCCAGCAGCTTGGCCGGGACAGGGCGAGAGACCCAGTACTTC.

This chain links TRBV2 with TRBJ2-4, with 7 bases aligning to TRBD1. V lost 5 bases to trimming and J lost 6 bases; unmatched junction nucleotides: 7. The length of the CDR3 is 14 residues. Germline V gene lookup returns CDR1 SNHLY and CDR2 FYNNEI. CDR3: CASSSTGYGNIQYF. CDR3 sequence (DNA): TGTGCCAGCAGTTCGACAGGGTATGGAAACATTCAGTACTTC.

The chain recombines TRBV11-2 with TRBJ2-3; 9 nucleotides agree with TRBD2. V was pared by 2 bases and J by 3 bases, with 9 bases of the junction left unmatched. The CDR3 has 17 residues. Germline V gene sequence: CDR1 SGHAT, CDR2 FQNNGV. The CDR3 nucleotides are TGTGCCAGCAGCTTAAATAGCGGGGGAGAGTTAACAGATACGCAGTATTTT. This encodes CASSLNSGGELTDTQYF.

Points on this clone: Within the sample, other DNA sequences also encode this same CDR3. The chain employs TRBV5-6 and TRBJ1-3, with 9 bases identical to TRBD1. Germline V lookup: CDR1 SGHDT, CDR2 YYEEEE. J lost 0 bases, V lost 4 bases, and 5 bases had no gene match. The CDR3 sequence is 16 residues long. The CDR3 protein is CASSLDRGPSGNTIYF. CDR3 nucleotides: TGTGCCAGCAGCCTGGACAGGGGTCCCTCTGGAAACACCATATATTTT.

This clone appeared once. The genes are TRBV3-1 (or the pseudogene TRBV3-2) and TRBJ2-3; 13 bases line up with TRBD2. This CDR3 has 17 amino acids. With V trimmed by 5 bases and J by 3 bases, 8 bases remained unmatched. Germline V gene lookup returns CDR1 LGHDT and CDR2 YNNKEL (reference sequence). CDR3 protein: CASSTRTSGGLTDTQYF. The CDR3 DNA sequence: TGTGCCAGCAGCACCCGGACTAGCGGGGGCCTGACAGATACGCAGTATTTT.

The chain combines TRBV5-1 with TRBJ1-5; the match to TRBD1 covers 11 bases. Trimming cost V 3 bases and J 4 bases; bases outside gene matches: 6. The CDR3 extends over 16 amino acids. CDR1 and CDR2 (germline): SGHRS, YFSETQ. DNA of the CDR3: TGCGCCAGCAGCTCGTCCCGGGACAGGGGGAATCAGCCCCAGCATTTT. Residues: CASSSSRDRGNQPQHF.

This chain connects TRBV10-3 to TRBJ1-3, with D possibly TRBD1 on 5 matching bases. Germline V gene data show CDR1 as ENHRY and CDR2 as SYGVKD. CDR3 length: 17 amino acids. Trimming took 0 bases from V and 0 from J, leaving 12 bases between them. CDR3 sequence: CAISESPTVLSGNTIYF. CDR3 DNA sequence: TGTGCCATCAGTGAGTCGCCGACAGTCCTCTCTGGAAACACCATATATTTT.

CDR3 DNA: TGTGCCAGCAGCTTACTCCGCCAAAAGAACACTGAAGCTTTCTTT. This gives the protein CASSLLRQKNTEAFF. The chain has TRBV5-8 and TRBJ1-1; the D is unclear. With 2 bases removed from V and 1 base from J, the gap between germline ends came to 12 bases. Germline assignment: CDR1 SGHTS and CDR2 YDEGEE. This CDR3 spans 15 amino acids.

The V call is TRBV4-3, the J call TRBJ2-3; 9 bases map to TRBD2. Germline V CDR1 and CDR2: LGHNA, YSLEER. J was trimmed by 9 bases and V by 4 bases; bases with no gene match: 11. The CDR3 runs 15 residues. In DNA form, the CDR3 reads TGCGCCAGCAGCCCCGAGAGCGGGGGGTCCGGGACGCAGTATTTT. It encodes CASSPESGGSGTQYF.

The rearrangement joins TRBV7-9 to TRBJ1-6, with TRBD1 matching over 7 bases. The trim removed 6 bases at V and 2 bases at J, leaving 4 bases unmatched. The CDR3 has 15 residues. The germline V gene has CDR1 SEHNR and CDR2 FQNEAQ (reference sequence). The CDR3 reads CASSPTGAYNSPLHF. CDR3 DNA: TGTGCCAGCAGTCCAACAGGGGCCTATAATTCACCCCTCCACTTT. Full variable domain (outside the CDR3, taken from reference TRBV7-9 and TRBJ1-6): DTGVSQNPRHKITKRGQNVTFRCDPISEHNRLYWYRQTLGQGPEFLTYFQNEAQLEKSRLLSDRFSAERPKGSFSTLEIQRTEQGDSAMYLCASSPTGAYNSPLHFGNGTRLTVT.

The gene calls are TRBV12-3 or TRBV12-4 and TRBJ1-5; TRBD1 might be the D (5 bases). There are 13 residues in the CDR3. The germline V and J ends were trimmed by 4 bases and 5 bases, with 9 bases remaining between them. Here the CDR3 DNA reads TGTGCCAGCAGTTGGGGGGGTTATCAGCCCCAGCATTTT. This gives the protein CASSWGGYQPQHF.

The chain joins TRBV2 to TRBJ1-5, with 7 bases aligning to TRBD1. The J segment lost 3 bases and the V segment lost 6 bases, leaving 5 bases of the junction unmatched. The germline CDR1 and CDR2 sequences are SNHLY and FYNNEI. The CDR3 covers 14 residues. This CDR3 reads CASSADRVNQPQHF. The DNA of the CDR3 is TGTGCCAGCAGCGCTGACAGGGTCAATCAGCCCCAGCATTTT.

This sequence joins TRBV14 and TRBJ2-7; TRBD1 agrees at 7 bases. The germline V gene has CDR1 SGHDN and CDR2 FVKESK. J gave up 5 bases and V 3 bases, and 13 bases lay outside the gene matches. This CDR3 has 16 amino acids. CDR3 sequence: CASSQKFNRGPHEQYF. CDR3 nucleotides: TGTGCCAGCAGCCAGAAGTTTAACAGGGGACCACACGAGCAGTACTTC.

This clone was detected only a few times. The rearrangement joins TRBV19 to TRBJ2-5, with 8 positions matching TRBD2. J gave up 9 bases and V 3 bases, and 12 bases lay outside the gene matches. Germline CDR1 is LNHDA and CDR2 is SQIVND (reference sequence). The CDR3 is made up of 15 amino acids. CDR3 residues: CASSMGRGAGRAQYF. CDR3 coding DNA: TGTGCCAGTAGTATGGGGCGGGGGGCCGGTAGGGCCCAGTACTTC.